The rows below give T cell receptor beta chains drawn from one sample of a study of T cell changes during pregnancy in multiple sclerosis. Method: immunoSEQ multiplex PCR; TCRdb's copy keeps in-frame clones and lacks some. Of roughly 67,000 clones listed, approximately 90% are singletons. The sample here was peripheral blood, taken in the second trimester of pregnancy. The source is a female donor with multiple sclerosis, enrolled in a pregnancy study. The CDR3 runs from the conserved cysteine through the conserved F or W. D genes are given only for firm matches. Some rows have no size entry. The others give once, few or many, or a class for an expanded clone.

D	V	length	size	J	DNA	CDR3
NA	TRBV6-5	13	NA	TRBJ1-2	TGTGCCAGCAGTTACAAGGGGCTTCATGGCTACACCTTC	CASSYKGLHGYTF
NA	TRBV19	13	NA	TRBJ1-2	TGTGCCAGTAGCCTCACAGAGAACTATGGCTACACCTTC	CASSLTENYGYTF
NA	TRBV30	14	NA	TRBJ1-2	TGTGCCTGGATTCCGGGACCAGGGGCGTATGGCTACACCTTC	CAWIPGPGAYGYTF
TRBD1	TRBV5-6	15	NA	TRBJ2-7	TGTGCCAGCAGCTTGGGGGGACAGGCAAAGTACGAGCAGTACTTC	CASSLGGQAKYEQYF
NA	TRBV27	18	NA	TRBJ1-2	TGTGCCAGCAGTTTATCGGTGCGGCGGGGGGGCCAAGCGGAGGGCTACACCTTC	CASSLSVRRGGQAEGYTF
TRBD1	TRBV4-3	13	NA	TRBJ1-2	TGCGCCAGCAGCTCGGACAGGGAATATGGCTACACCTTC	CASSSDREYGYTF
NA	TRBV6-1	15	NA	TRBJ1-5	TGTGCCAGCAGGGATAGGGGGGGGAGCAATCAGCCCCAGCATTTT	CASRDRGGSNQPQHF
NA	TRBV4-1	13	NA	TRBJ2-7	TGCGCCAGCAGCCGGGACACCTCCAGGGAGCAGTACTTC	CASSRDTSREQYF
NA	TRBV10-3	15	NA	TRBJ1-4	TGTGCCATCAGTGAGTCAATCGGGGTTTCAGAAAAACTGTTTTTT	CAISESIGVSEKLFF
NA	TRBV4-1	15	NA	TRBJ2-7	TGCGCCAGCAGCCACCTTAGTTCGTTCGGGGGCGAGCAGTACTTC	CASSHLSSFGGEQYF
TRBD2	TRBV7-6	15	few	TRBJ2-7	TGTGCCAGCAGCTTAGGCAGCGGGAGTACCTACGAGCAGTACTTC	CASSLGSGSTYEQYF
TRBD2	TRBV18	15	once	TRBJ2-7	TGTGCCAGCTCACCACTAGCGGGGCTGGACTACGAGCAGTACTTC	CASSPLAGLDYEQYF
TRBD2	TRBV19	14	NA	TRBJ2-1	TGTGCCAGTAGTATTCTAGCGGGAAACAATGAGCAGTTCTTC	CASSILAGNNEQFF
TRBD1	TRBV28	17	NA	TRBJ1-5	TGTGCCAGCAGTCCGATTCCCGGGACAGGGGGCGAACAGCCCCAGCATTTT	CASSPIPGTGGEQPQHF
NA	TRBV5-1	14	NA	TRBJ1-1	TGCGCCAGCAGCTTGGCCCCCCCAGTCACTGAAGCTTTCTTT	CASSLAPPVTEAFF
NA	TRBV9	16	NA	TRBJ2-4	TGTGCCAGCAGCGTAGAGGTGTCCGGTAGGGGAAACATTCAGTACTTC	CASSVEVSGRGNIQYF
TRBD1	TRBV4-3	16	NA	TRBJ1-2	TGCGCCAGCAGCCAAGACCTCAAACAGGGGGAATATGGCTACACCTTC	CASSQDLKQGEYGYTF
NA	TRBV7-7	16	NA	TRBJ2-2	TGTGCCAGCAGCTCCCTCGGGGGGGGACAGACCGGGGAGCTGTTTTTT	CASSSLGGGQTGELFF
NA	TRBV5-6	15	NA	TRBJ1-1	TGTGCCAGCAGCTTGTGGGCCCTTAACCTCCGTGAAGCTTTCTTT	CASSLWALNLREAFF
NA	TRBV7-2	15	NA	TRBJ1-2	TGTGCCAGCAGCTTAGATGGTGGGGCGTCCTATGGCTACACCTTC	CASSLDGGASYGYTF
NA	TRBV10-3	13	NA	TRBJ1-1	TGTGCCATCAGGACAGACGGGAACACTGAAGCTTTCTTT	CAIRTDGNTEAFF
NA	TRBV7-2	13	NA	TRBJ2-5	TGTGCCAGCAGCTTTGCAGGGGAAGAGACCCAGTACTTC	CASSFAGEETQYF
TRBD2	TRBV30	12	NA	TRBJ2-1	TGTGCCTGGACTAGCGGGTACAATGAGCAGTTCTTC	CAWTSGYNEQFF
NA	TRBV25-1	16	NA	TRBJ1-2	TGTGCCAGCAGTGAAAATAGAATGGGGCCGCGGTATGGCTACACCTTC	CASSENRMGPRYGYTF
TRBD2	TRBV9	15	NA	TRBJ2-1	TGTGCCAGCAGCCCGCCGGGACTAACATTACCGGAGCAGTTCTTC	CASSPPGLTLPEQFF
TRBD1	TRBV2	16	NA	TRBJ1-6	TGTGCCAGCAGTGAAGGGCGGACAGGAAATAATTCACCCCTCCACTTT	CASSEGRTGNNSPLHF
TRBD2	TRBV7-8	14	NA	TRBJ2-3	TGTGCCAGCAGCTCCCTTGCGGGGGCAGATACGCAGTATTTT	CASSSLAGADTQYF
TRBD1	TRBV9	13	NA	TRBJ1-2	TGTGCCAGCGGACAGGGCCTGGGCTATGGCTACACCTTC	CASGQGLGYGYTF
TRBD2	TRBV5-5	15	NA	TRBJ2-3	TGTGCCAGCAGCTTGACTAGCGGGGGGGCAGATACGCAGTATTTT	CASSLTSGGADTQYF
TRBD1	TRBV5-1	13	NA	TRBJ1-2	TGCGCCAGCAGCCTACAGGGGAACGATGGCTACACCTTC	CASSLQGNDGYTF
NA	TRBV19	14	NA	TRBJ2-5	TGTGCCAGTAGTATGAGGATGGCCGGAGAGACCCAGTACTTC	CASSMRMAGETQYF
NA	TRBV11-2	9	NA	TRBJ1-6	TGTGCCAGCAGCCCGCCCCTCCACTTT	CASSPPLHF
TRBD1	TRBV5-1	12	NA	TRBJ1-2	TGCGCCAGCAGCTTTCAAGGGGGCGGCTACACCTTC	CASSFQGGGYTF
TRBD1	TRBV7-2	16	NA	TRBJ1-2	TGTGCCAGCAGCTTAAAGCCGGGACAGGGGTTCTATGGCTACACCTTC	CASSLKPGQGFYGYTF
NA	TRBV6-6	13	NA	TRBJ1-4	TGTGCTAGTGGGGAGTCCCTTAATGAAAAACTGTTTTTT	CASGESLNEKLFF
TRBD1	TRBV28	16	NA	TRBJ1-2	TGTGCCAGCAGTTCCACGCCGGGACAGAGACCTCTGGGCTACACCTTC	CASSSTPGQRPLGYTF
NA	TRBV5-1	19	NA	TRBJ2-3	TGCGCCAGCAGCTTGGACTTGGACACCGAAGGGGGGGGGACAGATACGCAGTATTTT	CASSLDLDTEGGGTDTQYF
TRBD1	TRBV6-6	16	NA	TRBJ2-1	TGTGCCAGCAGTTCGTTGGGACAGGGGGCCTACAATGAGCAGTTCTTC	CASSSLGQGAYNEQFF
NA	TRBV30	15	NA	TRBJ1-1	TGTGCCTGGACCAAGAACAGGGTTGTTGGCACTGAAGCTTTCTTT	CAWTKNRVVGTEAFF
NA	TRBV28	16	NA	TRBJ1-5	TGTGCCAGCAGTCCCCCGGCGTCAGGGAAATATCAGCCCCAGCATTTT	CASSPPASGKYQPQHF
NA	TRBV30	11	NA	TRBJ2-3	TGTGCCTGGAGTGTACTAGATACGCAGTATTTT	CAWSVLDTQYF
NA	TRBV6-5	12	NA	TRBJ2-2	TGTGCCAGCAGCCCGGTGGCCGGGGAGCTGTTTTTT	CASSPVAGELFF
NA	TRBV5-4	16	NA	TRBJ2-2	TGTGCCAGCAGCCCACGCCCAGGCCCGAACACCGGGGAGCTGTTTTTT	CASSPRPGPNTGELFF
TRBD2	TRBV10-1	18	once	TRBJ2-1	TGCGCCAGCAGTCCGACTAGCGGGGGGGCGTTTTTCTCCAATGAGCAGTTCTTC	CASSPTSGGAFFSNEQFF
NA	TRBV4-2	16	NA	TRBJ2-1	TGTGCCAGCAGCCAAGATTGGGCAGGGGCCTACAATGAGCAGTTCTTC	CASSQDWAGAYNEQFF
NA	TRBV21-1	18	NA	TRBJ1-5	TGTGCCAGCAGCGCGCCTAAAGTAAGACAGTCAATCAGGAAGCCCCAGCATTTT	CASSAPKVRQSIRKPQHF
TRBD1	TRBV4-2	18	few	TRBJ1-1	TGTGCCAGCAGCCAAGATTTGGGACAGTCAATCATGAACACTGAAGCTTTCTTT	CASSQDLGQSIMNTEAFF
TRBD1	TRBV18	15	NA	TRBJ2-1	TGTGCCAGCTCACCTCAGGGGGAACCCTACAATGAGCAGTTCTTC	CASSPQGEPYNEQFF
TRBD1	TRBV5-6	17	NA	TRBJ2-1	TGTGCCAGCAGCTTGTCCGCCGGGACAGCTAGATACAATGAGCAGTTCTTC	CASSLSAGTARYNEQFF
NA	TRBV2	12	NA	TRBJ1-1	TGTGCCAGCATCAGGACAGACACTGAAGCTTTCTTT	CASIRTDTEAFF
NA	TRBV2	13	NA	TRBJ1-2	TGTGCCAGCAGCGTGCAGGGGCGGGAGGGCTACACCTTC	CASSVQGREGYTF
NA	TRBV4-1	16	NA	TRBJ2-7	TGCGCCAGCAGCCAAGAATCGGACAGACTCGAGGACGAGCAGTACTTC	CASSQESDRLEDEQYF
NA	TRBV7-2	13	NA	TRBJ1-1	TGTGCCAGCAGCTTTACTGGGGCCATGGAAGCTTTCTTT	CASSFTGAMEAFF
NA	TRBV5-1	15	NA	TRBJ2-7	TGCGCCAGCATGCGGGAAGAGGGAACAACCTACGAGCAGTACTTC	CASMREEGTTYEQYF